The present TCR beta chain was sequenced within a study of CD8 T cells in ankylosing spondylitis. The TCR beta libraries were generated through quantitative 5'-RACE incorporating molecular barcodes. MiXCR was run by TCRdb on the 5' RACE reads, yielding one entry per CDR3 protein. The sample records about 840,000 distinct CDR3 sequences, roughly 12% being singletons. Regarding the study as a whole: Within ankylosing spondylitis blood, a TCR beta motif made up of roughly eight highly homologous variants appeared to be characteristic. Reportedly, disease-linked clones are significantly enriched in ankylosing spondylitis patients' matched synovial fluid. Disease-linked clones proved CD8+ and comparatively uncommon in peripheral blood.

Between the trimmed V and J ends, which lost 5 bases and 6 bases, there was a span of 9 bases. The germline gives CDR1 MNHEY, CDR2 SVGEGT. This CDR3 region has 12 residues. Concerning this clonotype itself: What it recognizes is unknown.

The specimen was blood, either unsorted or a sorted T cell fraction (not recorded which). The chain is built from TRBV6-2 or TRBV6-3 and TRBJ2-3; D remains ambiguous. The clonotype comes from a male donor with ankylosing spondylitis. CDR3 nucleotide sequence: TGTGCCAGCAGTATCGATCGGGATACGCAGTATTTT. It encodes CASSIDRDTQYF.